The clone carrying this T cell receptor (beta chain) was counted many times. The antigen remains unidentified. The data were obtained in a study of T cells in Graves' hyperthyroidism and ophthalmopathy. Study-wide findings and caveats: Stable hyperthyroidism was separated from ophthalmopathy by a model based on 13 V-J features.

Those patients with uncontrolled infection, other autoimmune disease, pregnancy or lactation were excluded. Diagnosis relied on clinical symptoms, serum thyroxine and TRAb, thyroid ultrasound and orbital computed tomography. TCR beta CDR3 region amplification was performed from RNA transcripts. TCR CDR3 regions were first amplified by RT-PCR with HTBI primers. A single record per CDR3 protein comes from TCRdb applying MiXCR to the multiplex PCR reads. Of roughly 560,000 distinct CDR3 sequences listed, roughly 14% are singletons. Sequencing was done on a sample of blood. The clonotype originates from a woman aged 40 to 50 with Graves' ophthalmopathy.

The CDR3 DNA reads TGTGCCAGCAGTTTAGGAATGTCAGAGACCCAGTACTTC. Translation: CASSLGMSETQYF. The V gene is TRBV12-3 or TRBV12-4, the J gene TRBJ2-5; D call uncertain. The CDR3 has 13 amino acids. Trimming removed 1 base from V and 4 bases from J, with 7 bases in between.